These T cell receptor beta chains were read from a single sample in a study of vaccination effects on CD4 cells after COVID-19. The antigens of these receptors remain unknown. Only in-frame clones appear in the TCRdb table, and some are missing; sequencing was by immunoSEQ multiplex PCR. The sample gives about 45,000 clones, 60% to 75% of which show up once; about 9.5% is in the top ten. This specimen was CD4+ T cells from PBMCs cultured without peptide, taken after COVID-19 vaccination. These receptors originate from a human donor who received a COVID-19 vaccine. The CDR3 runs from the conserved cysteine through the conserved F or W. D genes are given only for firm matches. Clone size is given for some rows only: seen once, a few or many times, or a class if the clone is expanded.

. | . | TRBJ2-4 | TRBV2 | CASSTEGRVAKNIQYF | TGTGCCAGCAGTACAGAGGGGCGGGTAGCCAAAAACATTCAGTACTTC
once | . | TRBJ2-5 | TRBV6-1 | CASSEASVRGETQYF | TGTGCCAGCAGTGAAGCCTCTGTACGAGGGGAGACCCAGTACTTC
. | . | TRBJ2-7 | TRBV6-6 | CASGSGGLASYEQYF | TGTGCCAGCGGCTCGGGTGGGCTAGCGAGCTACGAGCAGTACTTC
. | TRBD1 | TRBJ2-2 | TRBV5-4 | CASSLRVTGDTGELFF | TGTGCCAGCAGCTTACGCGTCACAGGGGACACCGGGGAGCTGTTTTTT
. | . | TRBJ2-3 | TRBV6-2/TRBV6-3 | CASSLGLGTDTQYF | TGTGCCAGCAGTTTAGGACTGGGCACAGATACGCAGTATTTT
. | . | TRBJ1-6 | TRBV11-2 | CASRVGGVRSPLHF | TGTGCCAGCAGGGTTGGGGGGGTCCGTTCACCCCTCCACTTT
. | . | TRBJ1-1 | TRBV5-5 | CASSLSTVNTEAFF | TGTGCCAGCAGCTTGTCGACAGTTAACACTGAAGCTTTCTTT
. | . | TRBJ1-6 | TRBV10-3 | CAISSKFPGESHNSPLHF | TGTGCCATCAGCTCAAAATTTCCAGGGGAGTCTCATAATTCACCCCTCCACTTT
. | . | TRBJ1-1 | TRBV10-3 | CAISEREGQNTEAFF | TGTGCCATCAGTGAAAGGGAGGGGCAGAACACTGAAGCTTTCTTT
once | . | TRBJ1-2 | TRBV2 | CASILPPARGGYTF | TGTGCCAGCATCCTCCCGCCGGCGCGAGGGGGCTACACCTTC
. | TRBD2 | TRBJ2-3 | TRBV6-2/TRBV6-3 | CASSLAGERTQYF | TGTGCCAGCAGTCTAGCGGGAGAACGTACGCAGTATTTT
once | . | TRBJ1-5 | TRBV11-2 | CASSPSGTVDQPQHF | TGTGCCAGCAGCCCATCCGGGACTGTGGATCAGCCCCAGCATTTT
. | . | TRBJ1-5 | TRBV6-5 | CASSSLGQSGMPQHF | TGTGCCAGCAGTTCCCTTGGACAATCGGGGATGCCCCAGCATTTT
. | TRBD1 | TRBJ2-7 | TRBV24-1 | CATSDPTGTGTYEQYF | TGTGCCACCAGTGACCCTACCGGGACAGGGACCTACGAGCAGTACTTC
. | . | TRBJ2-7 | TRBV5-1 | CASSFMLSGVYEQYF | TGCGCCAGCAGCTTCATGCTATCGGGGGTCTACGAGCAGTACTTC
. | TRBD2 | TRBJ2-1 | TRBV7-7 | CASSPAGGQNEQFF | TGTGCCAGCAGCCCAGCGGGAGGGCAGAATGAGCAGTTCTTC
. | . | TRBJ1-5 | TRBV12-3/TRBV12-4 | CASRPTQNQPQHF | TGTGCCAGCAGACCGACACAAAATCAGCCCCAGCATTTT
. | . | TRBJ2-1 | TRBV12-3/TRBV12-4 | CASTWSYNEQFF | TGTGCCAGCACGTGGAGTTACAATGAGCAGTTCTTC
. | . | TRBJ1-3 | TRBV4-2 | CASSQVFQAYSGNTIYF | TGTGCCAGCAGCCAAGTATTCCAGGCCTACTCTGGAAACACCATATATTTT
. | TRBD2 | TRBJ2-1 | TRBV12-5 | CASGLGGLAPNNEQFF | TGTGCTAGTGGTTTGGGGGGACTAGCGCCTAACAATGAGCAGTTCTTC
. | . | TRBJ1-1 | TRBV29-1 | CSGGSAGADMNTEAFF | TGCAGCGGGGGGTCTGCAGGGGCTGATATGAACACTGAAGCTTTCTTT
. | TRBD2 | TRBJ2-5 | TRBV7-9 | CASSFPTSGATQYF | TGTGCCAGCAGCTTTCCGACTAGCGGAGCCACCCAGTACTTC